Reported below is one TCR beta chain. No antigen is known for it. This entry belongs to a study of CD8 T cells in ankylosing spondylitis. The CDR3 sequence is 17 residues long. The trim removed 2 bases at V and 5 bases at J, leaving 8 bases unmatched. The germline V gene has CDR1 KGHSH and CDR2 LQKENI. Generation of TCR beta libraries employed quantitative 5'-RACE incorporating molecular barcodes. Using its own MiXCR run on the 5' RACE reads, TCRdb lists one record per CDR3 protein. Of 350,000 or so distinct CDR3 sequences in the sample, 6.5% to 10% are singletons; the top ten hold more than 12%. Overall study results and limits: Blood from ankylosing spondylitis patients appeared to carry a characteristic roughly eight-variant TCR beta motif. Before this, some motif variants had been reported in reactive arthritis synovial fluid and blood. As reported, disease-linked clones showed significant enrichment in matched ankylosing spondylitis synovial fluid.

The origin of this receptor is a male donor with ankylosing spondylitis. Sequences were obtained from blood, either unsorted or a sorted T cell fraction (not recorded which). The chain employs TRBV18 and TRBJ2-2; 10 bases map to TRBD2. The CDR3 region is CASSPELAGVGTGELFF. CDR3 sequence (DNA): TGTGCCAGCTCACCAGAGCTAGCGGGAGTTGGAACCGGGGAGCTGTTTTTT.